The 28 T cell receptor beta chains given below trace back to one sample, sequenced in a study of metastatic and nonmetastatic thyroid tumors. Patients were all untreated before their thyroid surgery. TCRdb re-clonotyped the PCR reads through MiXCR. The table lists over 35,000 clones, around 17% of them singletons. Input material: tumor tissue. The receptors originated from a female donor with papillary thyroid cancer or a benign thyroid nodule (not recorded which). Some clones in this sample may be carry-over from other donors' samples.

This clone came up many times. The rearrangement joins TRBV5-6 to TRBJ1-2, with TRBD1 as a possible D gene (6 bases). The V gene lost 4 bases and the J gene lost 4 bases, with 26 bases spanning the gap. Germline CDR1 SGHDT, CDR2 YYEEEE. The CDR3 extends over 18 amino acids. The CDR3 DNA is TGTGCCAGCAGCACCAAGACCTATGAATGGGACACCTCCTATGGCTACACCTTC. This encodes CASSTKTYEWDTSYGYTF.

This clone came up many times. The chain couples TRBV9 to TRBJ2-5; 8 bases fit TRBD2. Germline CDR1 SGDLS, CDR2 YYNGEE. The ends lost 0 bases at V and 1 base at J; junction bases unmatched: 8. The CDR3 length is 17 residues. Here the CDR3 DNA reads TGTGCCAGCAGCGTAGGCATAGCGGGAAGCGGCCAAGAGACCCAGTACTTC. It translates to CASSVGIAGSGQETQYF.

Ten or more counts support this clone. This chain joins TRBV28 and TRBJ2-7; TRBD1 aligns across 7 bases. This CDR3 is 13 amino acids long. The junction had 8 bases not matched to a gene; V was cut back by 7 bases and J by 5 bases. Germline V lookup: CDR1 MDHEN, CDR2 SYDVKM. The CDR3 nucleotides are TGTGCCAGCAAGGCCGACAGGGCGCACGAGCAGTACTTC. Its translation: CASKADRAHEQYF.

At least ten counts were recorded for this clone. The CDR3, as DNA: TGTGCCAGCAGCCATCAAACAGCCCTAGGGAACGGGGAGCTGTTTTTT. It yields the protein CASSHQTALGNGELFF. The chain joins TRBV4-2 to TRBJ2-2; D remains unclear. CDR1 LGHNA and CDR2 YNFKEQ come from the germline V gene. Trimming left V 3 bases short and J 7 bases short, with 18 bases between. The CDR3 contains 16 residues.

The sample holds many counts of this clone. V and J are TRBV10-2 and TRBJ2-5; possible D gene TRBD1, 6 bases. Trimming stripped 5 bases from V and 7 bases from J, with 14 bases between. The V gene's germline CDR1 is WSHSY and CDR2 SAAADI. The CDR3 length is 13 residues. The CDR3 spells CASSNRAEATQYF. The CDR3 DNA follows: TGCGCCAGCAGTAACAGGGCTGAGGCGACCCAGTACTTC.

The chain couples TRBV5-1 to TRBJ2-3; TRBD1 might be the D (7 bases). The CDR3 sequence is 15 residues long. Germline values: CDR1 SGHRS, CDR2 YFSETQ. Between the trimmed V and J ends, which lost 2 bases and 11 bases, there was a span of 21 bases. The CDR3 DNA reads as TGCGCCAGCAGCTTTCGTGCAGGGGGGCCAGATTGGCAGTATTTT. Amino acids: CASSFRAGGPDWQYF.

This clone was counted at least ten times. The chain carries TRBV30 and TRBJ1-6, with D possibly TRBD1 on 5 matching bases. Per the germline V gene, CDR1 is GTSNPN and CDR2 is SVGIG (reference sequence). This CDR3 has 13 residues. V gave up 4 bases and J gave up 9 bases, with 13 bases separating them. The CDR3 loop is CAWNRQSGSPLHF. The CDR3 DNA follows: TGTGCCTGGAATAGACAGAGCGGTTCACCCCTCCACTTT.

This clone is medium-sized within its sample. This chain uses TRBV18 with TRBJ2-7; 10 positions match TRBD1. V gave up 6 bases and J gave up 0 bases; unmatched junction bases: 11. Germline values: CDR1 KGHSH, CDR2 LQKENI. The length of the CDR3 is 17 residues. CDR3 sequence: CASSHRSGTGASYEQYF. DNA of the CDR3: TGTGCCAGCTCTCATAGATCCGGGACAGGGGCCTCCTACGAGCAGTACTTC.

This clone is medium-sized (0.01 to 0.1%) by share. The chain combines TRBV2 with TRBJ2-7; D may be TRBD1 (5 bases). This CDR3 is 15 amino acids long. Trimming cost V 7 bases and J 7 bases, with 23 bases left between them. Germline loops: CDR1 SNHLY, CDR2 FYNNEI. The DNA for the CDR3 is TGTGCCAGCACCTTAGGGCCAGCAGGGTCTTGGGAGCAGTACTTC. It yields the protein CASTLGPAGSWEQYF.

This clone was seen ten or more times. This chain links TRBV19 with TRBJ2-5; D ambiguous. The V and J ends lost 7 bases and 1 base respectively, with 10 bases between them. This CDR3 has 13 amino acids. The germline gives CDR1 LNHDA, CDR2 SQIVND (reference sequence). This CDR3 is CASTDRAQETQYF. DNA of the CDR3: TGTGCCAGTACCGACCGGGCCCAAGAGACCCAGTACTTC.

There are many counts of this clone. The V and J genes are TRBV10-3 and TRBJ1-4; D might be TRBD1 (6 bases). In germline, CDR1 is ENHRY, CDR2 SYGVKD. With 8 bases removed from V and 3 bases from J, the gap between germline ends came to 13 bases. This CDR3 has 14 amino acids. This CDR3 reads CAIGGPRANEKLFF. DNA for the CDR3: TGTGCCATCGGGGGGCCGAGGGCTAATGAAAAACTGTTTTTT.

The rearrangement links TRBV4-2 to TRBJ1-2; no reliable D call. Between the trimmed V and J ends, which lost 0 bases and 7 bases, there was a span of 15 bases. The CDR3 is made up of 15 amino acids. Germline values: CDR1 LGHNA, CDR2 YNFKEQ. CDR3 in DNA: TGTGCCAGCAGCCAAGATTCGCCCTCCTCGCGTGGCTACACCTTC. As protein: CASSQDSPSSRGYTF.

This clone appeared many times. The genes are TRBV18 and TRBJ2-7, with 16 bases that match TRBD2. This CDR3 is built from 17 residues. V dropped 3 bases and J dropped 5; count of bases not matched to a gene: 7. Germline values: CDR1 KGHSH, CDR2 LQKENI. The CDR3 coding sequence is TGTGCCAGCTCACCGCCGGGACTAGCGGGAGGGCCCAACGAGCAGTACTTC. Its protein product is CASSPPGLAGGPNEQYF.

This clone showed up just a few times. A read error may be the cause here, since a much bigger clone is one base away. This chain connects TRBV5-6 to TRBJ2-7; no definite D call. Germline CDR1 reads SGHDT; CDR2 reads YYEEEE. V was shortened by 0 bases and J by 4 bases, with 11 bases between the two germline ends. CDR3 length equals 14 residues. The CDR3 loop is CASSLGCSYYEQYF. The DNA for the CDR3 is TGTGCCAGCAGCTTGGGTTGCAGTTATTACGAGCAGTACTTC.

A word on this clone: Given a much more abundant clone one base away, this may be a read error. The chain employs TRBV7-9 and TRBJ2-1, with D possibly matching TRBD2 (5 bases). Germline CDR1 SEHNR, CDR2 FQNEAQ (reference sequence). This CDR3 has 13 amino acids. As DNA, the CDR3 is TGTACCAGCAGCTTAGAGGGAACGGATGAGCAGTTCTTC. Residues: CTSSLEGTDEQFF.

This clone was observed at least ten times. The genes are TRBV2 and TRBJ1-1; no firm D call. This CDR3 is built from 12 residues. V gave up 6 bases and J gave up 3 bases, with 8 bases separating them. CDR1 and CDR2 (germline): SNHLY, FYNNEI. In nucleotides, the CDR3 is TGTGCCAGCAGCCCCGGGTACACTGAAGCTTTCTTT. This codes for CASSPGYTEAFF.

In this sample, this clone turned up many times. The genes are TRBV3-1 and TRBJ1-3; D might be TRBD1 (5 bases). V lost 5 bases, J lost 6 bases, and 11 bases lay in between. Germline V gene lookup returns CDR1 LGHDT and CDR2 YNNKEL (reference sequence). CDR3 size: 13 residues. CDR3 in amino acids: CASSRDLTNTIYF. DNA of the CDR3: TGTGCCAGCAGCAGGGACTTAACAAACACCATATATTTT.

As to this clone: Just one base apart from a much larger clone, this may be a read error. The same CDR3 arises from other DNA sequences in this sample as well. CDR3 protein: CASSWGTGSGEQYF. Written as DNA, the CDR3 is TGCGCCAGCAGCTGGGGTACCGGCAGTGGCGAGCAGTACTTC. V and J are TRBV5-6 and TRBJ2-7, with D unresolved. Germline V gene lookup returns CDR1 SGHDT and CDR2 YYEEEE. CDR3 length: 14 amino acids. Using reference TRBV5-6 and TRBJ2-7 for the parts outside the CDR3, the full variable domain is DAGVTQSPTHLIKTRGQQVTLRCSPKSGHDTVSWYQQALGQGPQFIFQYYEEEERQRGNFPDRFSGHQFPNYSSELNVNALLLGDSALYLCASSWGTGSGEQYFGPGTRLTVT.

This clone came up many times. V and J are TRBV7-9 and TRBJ1-6, with D possibly being TRBD1 (5 bases). Germline V gene data show CDR1 as SEHNR and CDR2 as FQNEAQ (reference sequence). V was clipped by 3 bases and J by 7 bases, with 7 bases between them. CDR3 length: 13 residues. CDR3 coding DNA: TGTGCCAGCAGCTTCTCAGGGAATTCACCCCTCCACTTT. It translates to CASSFSGNSPLHF.

This clone was counted many times. The chain has TRBV12-3 or TRBV12-4 and TRBJ2-7; TRBD1 might be the D (5 bases). V lost 6 bases and J 4 bases, leaving 19 bases between the germline ends. The CDR3 extends over 15 amino acids. The CDR3 sequence is CASSRAIGVGYEQYF. The CDR3 DNA reads as TGTGCCAGCAGCAGAGCCATAGGGGTGGGGTACGAGCAGTACTTC.

This clone was seen at least ten times. The chain has TRBV29-1 and TRBJ2-5; possibly TRBD1 for D (6 bases). Per germline, CDR1 SQVTM and CDR2 ANQGSEA. The V and J ends lost 6 bases and 3 bases respectively, with 14 bases between them. There are 13 residues in the CDR3. CDR3 sequence reads: CSVGRTDEETQYF. The CDR3 nucleotides read TGCAGCGTAGGTAGGACAGACGAAGAGACCCAGTACTTC.

This clone was found many times. V is TRBV7-8 and J is TRBJ2-2, with D maybe TRBD1 (5 bases). The germline gives CDR1 SGHVS, CDR2 FQNEAQ. V was clipped by 5 bases and J by 0 bases, with 13 bases between them. The CDR3 covers 16 residues. CDR3: CASSNRQSANTGELFF. The CDR3 region has the DNA TGTGCCAGCAGCAACCGACAGTCCGCGAACACCGGGGAGCTGTTTTTT.

About this clone: One end of the junction fails to match germline, which may point to a read error. The J gene is TRBJ2-5, the V gene TRBV15; D could derive from TRBD1 or TRBD2 (5 bases each). Germline-derived CDR1 and CDR2 are LNHNV and YYDKDF (reference sequence). This CDR3 region has 16 residues. CDR3 in DNA: TGTGCCAACAGCAGGGACGTGGACAAGGGAGAAGAGACCCAGTACTTC. Amino acid sequence: CANSRDVDKGEETQYF.

About this clone: A much larger clone lies one base from this, so it may be a read error. The J gene is TRBJ2-5, the V gene TRBV18; D is unresolved. The CDR3 runs 13 residues. The germline V gene has CDR1 KGHSH and CDR2 LQKENI. The CDR3 bases are TGTGCCAGCTCACCACACGAGCAAGGGACCCAGTACTTC. Its translation: CASSPHEQGTQYF.

Turning to this clone: A much larger clone sits a single nucleotide away, making a read error possible. The gene calls are TRBV7-8 and TRBJ2-3, with 7 bases aligning to TRBD1. After removal of 3 bases from V and 2 bases from J, the junction contained 5 bases not matched to a gene. Germline CDR1 and CDR2: SGHVS and FQNEAQ. This CDR3 comprises 15 residues. CDR3 loop: CASSFKGQPTDTQYF. The CDR3 nucleotides are TGTGCCAGCAGCTTCAAGGGACAGCCCACAGATACGCAGTATTTT.

This clone was picked up many times. The V and J genes are TRBV18 and TRBJ1-5, with TRBD1 matching 9 bases. The CDR3 length is 15 residues. Losses at the gene ends were 5 bases for V and 3 bases for J; bases not matched to a gene: 5. Germline values: CDR1 KGHSH, CDR2 LQKENI. The CDR3 DNA reads TGTGCCAGCTCATCGGGACAGGGATTCAATCAGCCCCAGCATTTT. Protein: CASSSGQGFNQPQHF.

The chain uses TRBV5-6 and TRBJ1-4, with 7 bases fitting TRBD1. J gave up 5 bases and V 2 bases, and 6 bases lay outside the gene matches. The germline V gene encodes CDR1 SGHDT and CDR2 YYEEEE. CDR3 length equals 15 residues. The CDR3 region has the DNA TGTGCCAGCAGCTTCAGGGGGTTTAACAATGAAAAACTGTTTTTT. Its translation: CASSFRGFNNEKLFF.

The sample holds many counts of this clone. The chain links TRBV14 to TRBJ2-1; 9 nucleotides align to TRBD1. V was clipped by 1 base and J by 6 bases; unmatched bases: 7. The CDR3 contains 16 residues. Germline-derived CDR1 and CDR2 are SGHDN and FVKESK. The CDR3 DNA sequence: TGTGCCAGCAGCCAAGGGGGGACAGGGAGGGCCAATGAGCAGTTCTTC. Amino acid sequence: CASSQGGTGRANEQFF.